The 18 T cell receptor beta chains given below trace back to one sample, sequenced in a study of blood T cells in healthy people across ages. With a J-beta primer mix and a sample-barcoded 5' primer, a second PCR ran about 6 to 11 cycles. TCRdb redid the calling of the 5' RACE reads with MiXCR, one entry per CDR3 protein. The sample yields around 820,000 distinct CDR3 sequences, approximately 25% seen once. These same data were also listed under a study on T cells of mothers and their children.

Sequenced: blood. These receptor sequences come from a boy aged 5-17 years in good health.

This chain links TRBV7-6 with TRBJ1-4; D gene uncertain. This CDR3 is built from 15 residues. V was clipped by 5 bases and J by 3 bases, with 13 bases between them. Germline values: CDR1 SGHVS, CDR2 FNYEAQ. The CDR3 loop reads CASSDPDPSNEKLFF. CDR3 bases: TGTGCCAGCAGCGATCCGGACCCTTCTAATGAAAAACTGTTTTTT.

The rearrangement uses TRBV5-1 and TRBJ2-3; possibly TRBD2 for D (5 bases). The V gene's germline CDR1 is SGHRS and CDR2 YFSETQ. The V end was cut by 4 bases, the J end by 0 bases, with 15 bases between. This CDR3 spans 16 amino acids. The chain's CDR3 is CASSLVWRASTDTQYF. CDR3 DNA: TGCGCCAGCAGCCTGGTATGGCGGGCAAGCACAGATACGCAGTATTTT. The full variable domain, its missing parts supplied by reference TRBV5-1 and TRBJ2-3, is KAGVTQTPRYLIKTRGQQVTLSCSPISGHRSVSWYQQTPGQGLQFLFEYFSETQRNKGNFPGRFSGRQFSNSRSEMNVSTLELGDSALYLCASSLVWRASTDTQYFGPGTRLTVL.

The chain is built from TRBV28 and TRBJ1-2; D is perhaps TRBD1 (6 bases). The V gene lost 8 bases and the J gene lost 10 bases, with 8 bases spanning the gap. Per the germline V gene, CDR1 is MDHEN and CDR2 is SYDVKM. CDR3 length equals 9 residues. The CDR3 sequence is CASGTIYTF. The DNA for the CDR3 is TGTGCCAGCGGGACAATCTACACCTTC.

The V call is TRBV5-4, the J call TRBJ2-3, with a possible D match to TRBD2 (6 bases). Trimming stripped 4 bases from V and 0 bases from J, with 15 bases between. CDR1 SGHNT and CDR2 YYREEE come from the germline V gene (reference sequence). The CDR3 loop spans 16 amino acids. CDR3 DNA: TGTGCCAGCAGCCCAGAGATAGCGGAAAGCACAGATACGCAGTATTTT. Its translation is CASSPEIAESTDTQYF.

This clonotype was observed a handful of times. The genes are TRBV28 and TRBJ1-5; D is possibly TRBD1 (6 bases). From germline, CDR1 is MDHEN and CDR2 SYDVKM. The CDR3 is made up of 15 amino acids. The V end was cut by 2 bases, the J end by 3 bases, with 11 bases between. In DNA, the CDR3 is TGTGCCAGCAGTTTAGCGGGGGCGTACAATCAGCCCCAGCATTTT. Its translation is CASSLAGAYNQPQHF. Filled out from reference TRBV28 and TRBJ1-5, the complete variable domain reads DVKVTQSSRYLVKRTGEKVFLECVQDMDHENMFWYRQDPGLGLRLIYFSYDVKMKEKGDIPEGYSVSREKKERFSLILESASTNQTSMYLCASSLAGAYNQPQHFGDGTRLSIL.

The chain carries TRBV10-3 and TRBJ2-2; tentatively, D is TRBD1 (6 bases). The CDR3 extends over 14 amino acids. With 8 bases removed from V and 5 bases from J, the gap between germline ends came to 15 bases. CDR1 and CDR2 (germline): ENHRY, SYGVKD. The CDR3 sequence is CAIGGSGDTGELFF. In DNA form, the CDR3 reads TGTGCCATCGGTGGGTCAGGGGATACCGGGGAGCTGTTTTTT.

The V and J genes are TRBV7-6 and TRBJ1-2, with 7 bases that match TRBD1. V shed 4 bases and J 4 bases; nucleotides not matched to a gene: 3. The length of the CDR3 is 13 residues. The germline gives CDR1 SGHVS, CDR2 FNYEAQ. This CDR3 is CASSSTGTYGYTF. The DNA of the CDR3 is TGTGCCAGCAGCTCGACAGGGACCTATGGCTACACCTTC.

The chain joins TRBV21-1 to TRBJ2-3; the tabulated D call, TRBD1, remains unverified against the DNA. TRBV21-1 is termed a pseudogene. The CDR3 is made up of 15 amino acids. The CDR3 DNA reads TGTGCCAGCAGCATTACGGACAAGAACACAGATACGCAGTATTTT. Translation gives CASSITDKNTDTQYF.

This clonotype was found a few times. This chain connects TRBV6-6 to TRBJ2-5; D may correspond to TRBD1 or TRBD2 (5 bases each). The CDR3 runs 12 residues. CDR1 is MNHNY, CDR2 SVGAGI, per germline (reference sequence). V shed 6 bases and J shed 5 bases, with 10 bases lying between them. Here the CDR3 reads CASSWGFETQYF. CDR3 DNA sequence: TGTGCCAGCAGCTGGGGGTTTGAGACCCAGTACTTC.

This clonotype was observed a handful of times. The chain is built from TRBV19 and TRBJ2-3, with 8 bases fitting TRBD2. Germline CDR1 LNHDA, CDR2 SQIVND (reference sequence). Losses at the gene ends were 8 bases for V and 5 bases for J; bases not matched to a gene: 12. The CDR3 runs 15 residues. CDR3 sequence reads: CASQVSRLAGDTQYF. CDR3 DNA: TGTGCCAGTCAGGTTTCGAGGCTAGCGGGAGATACGCAGTATTTT.

This clonotype has a handful of counts. This rearrangement joins TRBV29-1 to TRBJ2-7; tentatively, D is TRBD1 (6 bases). The length of the CDR3 is 14 residues. The V end was cut by 7 bases, the J end by 3 bases, with 19 bases between. CDR1 and CDR2 from the germline V gene are SQVTM and ANQGSEA. The CDR3 reads CSALLQGADYEQYF. As DNA, the CDR3 is TGCAGCGCGCTATTACAGGGCGCAGACTACGAGCAGTACTTC.

A few counts support this clonotype. V is TRBV28 and J is TRBJ2-4; D tentatively reads TRBD1 or TRBD2 (5 bases each). The germline gives CDR1 MDHEN, CDR2 SYDVKM. The CDR3 runs to 14 residues. V was clipped by 3 bases and J by 7 bases, with 13 bases between them. CDR3 in DNA: TGTGCCAGCAGTTTGGGGGTTACGGGGAACATTCAGTACTTC. This gives the protein CASSLGVTGNIQYF.

The sample holds one count of this clonotype. V gene TRBV25-1 combines with J gene TRBJ2-6; 12 positions agree with TRBD1. The CDR3 sequence is 18 residues long. Germline V lookup: CDR1 MGHDK, CDR2 SYGVNS. Trimming at V came to 1 base and at J to 4 bases, leaving 5 bases not matched to a gene. The CDR3 DNA is TGTGCCAGCAGTGAATTATGGGACAGGGGGCTCGGGGCCAACGTCCTGACTTTC. Translation: CASSELWDRGLGANVLTF.

The rearrangement links TRBV27 to TRBJ1-4; TRBD1 is a possible D gene (5 bases). This CDR3 has 15 amino acids. The ends were cut back, 0 bases at V and 7 bases at J, with 12 bases in the middle. Germline V lookup: CDR1 MNHEY, CDR2 SMNVEV (reference sequence). The CDR3 here is CASSLSPGLGEKLFF. CDR3 nucleotides: TGTGCCAGCAGTTTATCCCCAGGGTTGGGTGAAAAACTGTTTTTT.

This clonotype was seen repeatedly, ten times or more. The rearrangement links TRBV7-2 to TRBJ2-5; D gene uncertain. Germline V gene sequence: CDR1 SGHTA, CDR2 FQGNSA. Deletions cut 3 bases from V and 3 bases from J, with 5 bases between. The CDR3 length is 12 residues. This chain's CDR3 is CASSFTEETQYF. Here the CDR3 DNA reads TGTGCCAGCAGCTTCACAGAAGAGACCCAGTACTTC. Looking up the rest from reference TRBV7-2 and TRBJ2-5 gives the full variable domain: GAGVSQSPSNKVTEKGKDVELRCDPISGHTALYWYRQSLGQGLEFLIYFQGNSAPDKSGLPSDRFSAERTGGSVSTLTIQRTQQEDSAVYLCASSFTEETQYFGPGTRLLVL.

The rearrangement links TRBV20-1 to TRBJ1-1, with 9 bases identical to TRBD1. With V trimmed by 3 bases and J by 5 bases, 7 bases remained unmatched. The CDR3 covers 14 residues. Germline V gives CDR1 DFQATT, CDR2 SNEGSKA (reference sequence). The CDR3 spells CSASTGTGITEAFF. The CDR3 coding sequence is TGCAGTGCTAGCACCGGGACAGGGATTACTGAAGCTTTCTTT.

The CDR3 nucleotides are TGTGCCAGCAGCTTATCCGGCCAGGTAGGCTACGAGCAGTACTTC. Translation: CASSLSGQVGYEQYF. V and J are TRBV7-9 and TRBJ2-5; D gene ambiguous. The J call could be wrong; TRBJ2-7 is a better fit for the DNA end. CDR1 SEHNR and CDR2 FQNEAQ come from the germline V gene (reference sequence). The CDR3 consists of 15 residues.

This clonotype was detected only a few times. The chain employs TRBV7-2 and TRBJ2-3, with D hard to call. The J call may not be correct, given that the DNA end is closer to TRBJ1-5. The germline V gene encodes CDR1 SGHTA and CDR2 FQGNSA. The CDR3 has 18 residues. The CDR3 reads CASSFPRTSGERTDTQHF. CDR3 nucleotides: TGTGCCAGCAGCTTCCCAAGGACTAGCGGGGAGCGCACAGATACGCAGCATTTT.